This T cell receptor (beta chain) was found in a study of blood T cell repertoires in COVID-19. The wider study: Sample material is recorded as cDNA or gDNA derived from T cells, B-cell-depleted T cells, or PBMCs.

Trimming cost V 2 bases and J 5 bases, with 12 bases left between them. Looked up from germline, CDR1 is LGHDT and CDR2 is YNNKEL (reference sequence). The length of the CDR3 is 14 residues. Sequencing was performed with immunoSEQ multiplex PCR; in TCRdb, only in-frame clones are kept and a portion is missing. The sample has 130,000 to 150,000 clones; about 87% are singletons. The receptor was derived from a man between 60 and 75 years old who had recovered from COVID-19. The chain employs TRBV3-1 (or the pseudogene TRBV3-2) and TRBJ2-5; D is possibly TRBD2 (7 bases). The sample consisted of PBMCs or T cells enriched from blood (not recorded which). CDR3: CASSQRGGPETQYF. DNA of the CDR3: TGTGCCAGCAGCCAAAGGGGGGGCCCGGAGACCCAGTACTTC.